These T cell receptor beta chains were read from a single sample in a study of blood T cell repertoires in COVID-19. TCRdb's copy holds only in-frame clones and misses some; the assay was immunoSEQ multiplex PCR. The sample contains fewer than 75,000 clones, over 75% of which appear only once. Material: peripheral blood. These receptors all come from a man in his fifties or sixties with active or convalescent COVID-19. The CDR3 runs from the conserved cysteine through the conserved F or W. Each record gives: clone size, V gene, J gene, D gene, CDR3 protein, CDR3 DNA. D genes are given only for firm matches. A clone size is listed for some rows: how often the clone was seen (once, few, many), or a class if it is expanded.

>.|TRBV5-6|TRBJ1-2|TRBD1
CASSSTGTGGVRGYTF
TGTGCCAGCAGCTCCACCGGGACAGGGGGCGTTCGTGGCTACACCTTC
>.|TRBV5-1|TRBJ2-1|TRBD2
CASSLGRGLADSYNEQFF
TGCGCCAGCAGCTTGGGGCGAGGACTAGCGGATTCCTACAATGAGCAGTTCTTC
>.|TRBV7-2|TRBJ1-2|TRBD1
CASSPRQGNGYTF
TGTGCCAGCAGCCCCCGACAGGGCAATGGCTACACCTTC
>.|TRBV13|TRBJ1-5|TRBD1
CASSQGTASNQPQHF
TGTGCCAGCAGCCAAGGGACAGCTAGCAATCAGCCCCAGCATTTT
>.|TRBV23-1|TRBJ2-7|.
CASSLRKQTHSRGLRSYEQYF
TGCGCCAGCAGTCTTCGAAAACAAACCCATAGTAGGGGACTTCGCTCCTACGAGCAGTACTTC
>.|TRBV7-9|TRBJ2-5|TRBD2
CASGLAEETQYF
TGTGCCAGCGGACTAGCAGAAGAGACCCAGTACTTC
>.|TRBV27|TRBJ2-2|TRBD2
CASSTRGLVRSTGELFF
TGTGCCAGCAGCACCCGCGGACTAGTTCGTTCCACCGGGGAGCTGTTTTTT
>.|TRBV19|TRBJ2-5|.
CASSKDAPGGQETQYF
TGTGCCAGTAGTAAAGACGCGCCAGGAGGACAAGAGACCCAGTACTTC
>.|TRBV28|TRBJ1-1|.
CASSPQLNTEAFF
TGTGCCAGCAGCCCACAATTGAACACTGAAGCTTTCTTT
>.|TRBV4-2|TRBJ1-3|.
CASSQERSSGNTIYF
TGTGCCAGCAGCCAAGAGCGCTCCTCTGGAAACACCATATATTTT
>.|TRBV4-3|TRBJ2-1|.
CASSQESGRRTTYNEQFF
TGCGCCAGCAGCCAAGAGTCAGGTCGCCGGACAACCTACAATGAGCAGTTCTTC
>.|TRBV5-6|TRBJ1-6|.
CASSLGGITYNSPLHF
TGTGCCAGCAGCTTAGGAGGGATCACCTATAATTCACCCCTCCACTTT
>few|TRBV11-2|TRBJ2-7|TRBD1
CASSTEDRGPYEQYF
TGTGCCAGCAGTACCGAGGACAGGGGGCCCTACGAGCAGTACTTC
>few|TRBV18|TRBJ1-1|TRBD1
CASSATGGNTEAFF
TGTGCCAGCTCAGCGACAGGGGGCAACACTGAAGCTTTCTTT
>.|TRBV4-3|TRBJ2-7|.
CASSQEVELPGAISYEQYF
TGCGCCAGCAGCCAAGAAGTGGAACTACCCGGCGCGATATCCTACGAGCAGTACTTC
>.|TRBV11-2|TRBJ2-3|.
CASSLSFQPGLRTDTQYF
TGTGCCAGCAGCTTATCCTTCCAGCCGGGACTCCGCACAGATACGCAGTATTTT
>.|TRBV19|TRBJ1-2|.
CASSNTDYGYTF
TGTGCCAGTAGTAACACAGACTATGGCTACACCTTC
>.|TRBV19|TRBJ1-1|.
CASSLQVYTEAFF
TGTGCCAGTAGCCTACAGGTATACACTGAAGCTTTCTTT
>.|TRBV28|TRBJ2-7|.
CASSSAGALAYEQYF
TGTGCCAGCAGTTCTGCGGGGGCCCTCGCCTACGAGCAGTACTTC
>.|TRBV24-1|TRBJ2-2|.
CATSDFIAGGGTGELFF
TGTGCCACCAGTGATTTCATCGCAGGGGGAGGAACCGGGGAGCTGTTTTTT
>.|TRBV6-2/TRBV6-3|TRBJ2-7|.
CASSRARQGRESYEQYF
TGTGCCAGCAGTAGGGCCCGACAGGGGAGGGAGTCCTACGAGCAGTACTTC
>.|TRBV19|TRBJ2-4|.
CASSKSPQPGVQYF
TGTGCCAGTAGTAAGTCTCCCCAGCCAGGCGTACAGTACTTC
>.|TRBV7-9|TRBJ2-7|TRBD2
CASTTAGGLGEQYF
TGTGCCAGCACGACGGCGGGAGGACTGGGCGAGCAGTACTTC
>.|TRBV29-1|TRBJ1-1|.
CSVARGTEAFF
TGCAGCGTTGCGCGAGGTACTGAAGCTTTCTTT
>.|TRBV28|TRBJ2-7|TRBD2
CASTASGRLSEQYF
TGTGCCAGCACCGCTAGCGGGAGACTGAGTGAGCAGTACTTC
>.|TRBV11-3|TRBJ2-7|.
CASSLDRLGVLYEQYF
TGTGCCAGCAGCTTAGATCGGCTAGGGGTGCTATACGAGCAGTACTTC
>.|TRBV18|TRBJ1-3|TRBD1
CASSPLGQGLGGNTIYF
TGTGCCAGCTCACCATTGGGACAGGGGCTTGGAGGAAACACCATATATTTT
>.|TRBV28|TRBJ1-5|TRBD1
CASSLGQGFSNQPQHF
TGTGCCAGCAGTCTCGGACAGGGGTTCAGCAATCAGCCCCAGCATTTT
>.|TRBV18|TRBJ2-3|TRBD2
CAGRPGLATDTQYF
TGTGCCGGGCGACCTGGACTAGCCACAGATACGCAGTATTTT
>.|TRBV18|TRBJ1-1|TRBD1
CASSRDRGNTEAFF
TGTGCCAGCTCACGGGACAGGGGGAACACTGAAGCTTTCTTT
>.|TRBV18|TRBJ2-4|TRBD1
CASSPPGQGGVNIQYF
TGTGCCAGCTCACCACCAGGACAGGGGGGAGTAAACATTCAGTACTTC
>.|TRBV18|TRBJ1-1|.
CASSPVSGSLGVDEAFF
TGTGCCAGCTCACCGGTGTCAGGGTCCCTTGGGGTTGATGAAGCTTTCTTT
>.|TRBV7-2|TRBJ1-1|.
CASSFPGMGTEAFF
TGTGCCAGCAGCTTTCCGGGGATGGGCACTGAAGCTTTCTTT
>.|TRBV19|TRBJ2-3|.
CASDPTGSTDTQYF
TGTGCCAGTGACCCGACAGGAAGCACAGATACGCAGTATTTT
>.|TRBV12-3/TRBV12-4|TRBJ2-1|.
CASSLSFYNEQFF
TGTGCCAGCAGTTTATCGTTTTACAATGAGCAGTTCTTC
>few|TRBV7-6|TRBJ2-5|TRBD1
CASSNRDSRQETQYF
TGTGCCAGCAGCAACCGGGACAGCCGCCAAGAGACCCAGTACTTC
>.|TRBV11-2|TRBJ1-2|TRBD1
CASSSDRYYGYTF
TGTGCCAGCAGCTCGGACAGGTACTATGGCTACACCTTC
>.|TRBV2|TRBJ2-3|.
CASSSRATSTDTQYF
TGTGCCAGCAGCTCCAGGGCCACAAGCACAGATACGCAGTATTTT
>.|TRBV6-5|TRBJ2-1|.
CATTPGYSYNEQFF
TGTGCCACCACTCCAGGGTACTCCTACAATGAGCAGTTCTTC
>.|TRBV11-2|TRBJ2-3|TRBD2
CASSLVLAGGKGRTDTQYF
TGTGCCAGCAGCTTAGTCCTAGCGGGAGGGAAAGGGCGCACAGATACGCAGTATTTT
>.|TRBV5-5|TRBJ2-7|.
CASHPSGIQGREKEQYF
TGTGCCAGCCATCCCAGTGGGATACAAGGCCGGGAAAAAGAGCAGTACTTC
>.|TRBV10-3|TRBJ2-3|.
CAIRGGSTDTQYF
TGTGCCATCAGGGGGGGTAGCACAGATACGCAGTATTTT
>.|TRBV7-9|TRBJ2-1|.
CASSELGTVLNEQFF
TGTGCCAGCAGCGAACTCGGGACTGTCCTCAATGAGCAGTTCTTC
>.|TRBV21-1|TRBJ1-2|.
CASSKVHDREKGYTF
TGTGCCAGCAGCAAAGTACATGACAGGGAGAAAGGCTACACCTTC
>.|TRBV6-4|TRBJ1-2|TRBD1
CASSGQGNYGYTF
TGTGCCAGCAGCGGACAGGGGAACTATGGCTACACCTTC